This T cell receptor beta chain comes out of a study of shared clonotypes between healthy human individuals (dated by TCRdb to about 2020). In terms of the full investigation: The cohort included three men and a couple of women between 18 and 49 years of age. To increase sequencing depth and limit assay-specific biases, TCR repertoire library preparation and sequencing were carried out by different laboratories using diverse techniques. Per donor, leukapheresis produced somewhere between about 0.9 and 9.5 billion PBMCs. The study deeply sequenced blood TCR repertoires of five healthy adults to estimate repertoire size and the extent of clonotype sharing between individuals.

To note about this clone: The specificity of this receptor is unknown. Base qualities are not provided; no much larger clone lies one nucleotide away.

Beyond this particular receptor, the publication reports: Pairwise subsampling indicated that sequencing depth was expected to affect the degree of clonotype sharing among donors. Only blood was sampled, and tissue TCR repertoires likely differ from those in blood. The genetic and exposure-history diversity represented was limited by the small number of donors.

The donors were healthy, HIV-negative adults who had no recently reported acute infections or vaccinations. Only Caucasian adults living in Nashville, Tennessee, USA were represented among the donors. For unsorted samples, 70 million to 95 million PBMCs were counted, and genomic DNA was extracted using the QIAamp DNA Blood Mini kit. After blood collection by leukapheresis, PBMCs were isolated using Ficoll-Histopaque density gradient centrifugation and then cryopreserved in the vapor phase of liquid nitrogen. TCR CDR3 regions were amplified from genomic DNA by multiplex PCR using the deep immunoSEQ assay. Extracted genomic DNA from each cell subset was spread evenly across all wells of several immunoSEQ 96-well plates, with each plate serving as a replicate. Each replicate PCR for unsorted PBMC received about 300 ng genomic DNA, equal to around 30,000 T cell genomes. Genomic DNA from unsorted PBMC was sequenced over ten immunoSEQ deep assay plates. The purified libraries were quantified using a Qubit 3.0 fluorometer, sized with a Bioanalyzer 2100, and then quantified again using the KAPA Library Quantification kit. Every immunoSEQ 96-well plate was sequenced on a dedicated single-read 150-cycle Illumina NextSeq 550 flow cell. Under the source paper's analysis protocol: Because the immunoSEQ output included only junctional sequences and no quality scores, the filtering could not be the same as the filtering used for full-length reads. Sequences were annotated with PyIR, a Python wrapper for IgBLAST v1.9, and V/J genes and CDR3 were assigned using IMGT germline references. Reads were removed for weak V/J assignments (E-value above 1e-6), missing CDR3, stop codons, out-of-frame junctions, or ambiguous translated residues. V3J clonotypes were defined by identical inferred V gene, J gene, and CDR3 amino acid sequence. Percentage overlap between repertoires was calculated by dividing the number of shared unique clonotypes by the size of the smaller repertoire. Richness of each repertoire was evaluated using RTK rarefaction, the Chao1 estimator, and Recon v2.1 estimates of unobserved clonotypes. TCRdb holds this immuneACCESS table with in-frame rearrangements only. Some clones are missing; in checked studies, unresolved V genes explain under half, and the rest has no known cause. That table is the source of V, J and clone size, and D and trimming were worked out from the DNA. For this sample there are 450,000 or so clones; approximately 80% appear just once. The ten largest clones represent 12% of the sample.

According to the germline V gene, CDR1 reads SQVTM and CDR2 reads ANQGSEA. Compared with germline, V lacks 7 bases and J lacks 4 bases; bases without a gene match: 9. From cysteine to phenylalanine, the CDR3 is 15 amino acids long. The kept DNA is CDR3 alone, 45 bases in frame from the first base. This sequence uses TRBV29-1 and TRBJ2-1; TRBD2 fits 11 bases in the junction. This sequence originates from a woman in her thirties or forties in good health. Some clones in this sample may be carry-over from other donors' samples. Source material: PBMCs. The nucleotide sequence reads TGCAGCGGTAGGGGCTGGACTAGCGGGTACAATGAGCAGTTCTTC. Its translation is CSGRGWTSGYNEQFF.